The rows below give T cell receptor beta chains drawn from one sample of a study of spatial heterogeneity in lung cancer. One entry per CDR3 protein, called by TCRdb with MiXCR from the 5' RACE reads. The table includes 82,000 or so distinct CDR3 sequences, 10% to 15% detected once. The starting material was PBMCs, obtained at surgery. The receptor source for this set is a male donor with early-stage non-small cell lung cancer. CDR3s include the opening cysteine and the closing phenylalanine or tryptophan. A D gene is named only where the DNA matches it firmly. Rows give clone size only sometimes, using once, few, many, or a class for an expanded clone.

j_call v_call clone_size d_call cdr3_nt cdr3_aa
TRBJ2-7 TRBV2 few NA TGTGCCAGCCGGCAGGCCGAGTCCTACGAGCAGTACTTC CASRQAESYEQYF
TRBJ1-4 TRBV6-6 NA NA TGTGCCAGCAGTTACTCGGCCGGTGCAACTAATGAAAAACTGTTTTTT CASSYSAGATNEKLFF
TRBJ1-5 TRBV5-8 few TRBD1 TGTGCCAGCAGCCCTGGGACAGGGAATCAGCCCCAGCATTTT CASSPGTGNQPQHF
TRBJ2-1 TRBV11-2 NA NA TGTGCCAGCAGCTTAGATCCGGGATCGTATGAGCAGTTCTTC CASSLDPGSYEQFF
TRBJ2-1 TRBV20-1 NA TRBD2 TGCAGTGCTAGAGAGGGAGGGCAGGTGGATGAGCAGTTCTTC CSAREGGQVDEQFF
TRBJ2-7 TRBV5-1 many NA TGCGCCAGCAGCTTGGAGGCCTACGAGCAGTACTTC CASSLEAYEQYF
TRBJ2-1 TRBV3-1 few NA TGTGCCAGCAGCCCCTTCAGACGCGGGGCCGCGGATGAGCAGTTCTTC CASSPFRRGAADEQFF
TRBJ2-2 TRBV6-5 NA NA TGTGCCAGCAGTTATCTTACCGGGGAGCTGTTTTTT CASSYLTGELFF
TRBJ2-2 TRBV7-3 few TRBD1 TGTGCCAGCAGCCCTAATCAGGACAGGAGGACCGGGGAGCTGTTTTTT CASSPNQDRRTGELFF
TRBJ2-1 TRBV7-2 NA NA TGTGCCAGCAGCCCCGACCCCTACAATGAGCAGTTCTTC CASSPDPYNEQFF
TRBJ2-2 TRBV7-3 NA TRBD2 TGTGCCAGCAGATCCGGGGGGGCTGAAACCGGGGAGCTGTTTTTT CASRSGGAETGELFF
TRBJ1-6 TRBV7-8 few TRBD1 TGTGCCAGCAGCTTGGCGACAGGGACTAATTCACCCCTCCACTTT CASSLATGTNSPLHF
TRBJ1-2 TRBV29-1 many NA TGCAGCGTTGAAGATCGAGGGATTACTAACTATGGCTACACCTTC CSVEDRGITNYGYTF
TRBJ2-2 TRBV20-1 few NA TGCAGTGCTAGACTACGGGGGAGTACCGGGGAGCTGTTTTTT CSARLRGSTGELFF
TRBJ1-1 TRBV19 NA NA TGTGCCAGTAGTATCTTACCAGGGTCGGGCACTGAAGCTTTCTTT CASSILPGSGTEAFF
TRBJ2-7 TRBV7-2 many NA TGTGCCAGCAGCCGGACCCCGGTGTACGAGCAGTACTTC CASSRTPVYEQYF
TRBJ2-7 TRBV4-2 few TRBD2 TGTGCCAGCAGCCAAGGCCCTAGCGGGGGTATATCCTACGAGCAGTACTTC CASSQGPSGGISYEQYF
TRBJ2-7 TRBV5-1 few TRBD1 TGCGCCAGCAGCTCTAGGACAGGGAACGACGCCCCTCAGTACTTC CASSSRTGNDAPQYF
TRBJ2-1 TRBV11-2 few NA TGTGCCAGCAGCTTAGATCGGGGAGCCAAACTTGAGCAGTTCTTC CASSLDRGAKLEQFF
TRBJ2-7 TRBV9 few TRBD2 TGTGCCAGCAGCGCCAGCGGGGGGGTATCCGAGCAGTACTTC CASSASGGVSEQYF
TRBJ1-5 TRBV20-1 many NA TGCAGTGCTAGGGAAAATAGCAATCAGCCCCAGCATTTT CSARENSNQPQHF
TRBJ2-5 TRBV4-2 few TRBD2 TGTGCCAGCAGCCAAGAAGGGACTAGCGGGAGCCAACAAGAGACCCAGTACTTC CASSQEGTSGSQQETQYF
TRBJ1-3 TRBV6-5 NA TRBD1 TGTGCCAGCAGTTCAGGGGGCGTACTCGGAAACACCATATATTTT CASSSGGVLGNTIYF
TRBJ1-1 TRBV3-1 many TRBD1 TGTGCCAGCAGCGCGACAGGGGCGCGGGACACTGAAGCTTTCTTT CASSATGARDTEAFF
TRBJ2-5 TRBV10-3 NA TRBD2 TGTGCCATCAGCGGGACTAGCGGGAGCAGGGGCCAAGAGACCCAGTACTTC CAISGTSGSRGQETQYF
TRBJ2-5 TRBV18 many NA TGTGCCAGCTCACCAGACGGGAGAAGTCAGACCCAGTACTTC CASSPDGRSQTQYF
TRBJ1-4 TRBV4-1 few TRBD1 TGCGCCAGCAGCCAAGGGGGGACAGGGGTTCATGAAAAACTGTTTTTT CASSQGGTGVHEKLFF
TRBJ2-7 TRBV5-1 NA NA TGCGCCAGCAGCGAAGGAGGCGCGACCTACGAGCAGTACTTC CASSEGGATYEQYF
TRBJ1-5 TRBV28 NA TRBD1 TGTGCCAGCAGGTCAGCCCTTCAGGGGGCAATTAGCAATCAGCCCCAGCATTTT CASRSALQGAISNQPQHF
TRBJ2-7 TRBV5-1 few TRBD2 TGCGCCAGCAGCTTGACGACTAGCGGGTCCACCTACGAGCAGTACTTC CASSLTTSGSTYEQYF
TRBJ2-1 TRBV29-1 few NA TGCAGCGTTGAACGCCAGCGGACTAACAATGAGCAGTTCTTC CSVERQRTNNEQFF